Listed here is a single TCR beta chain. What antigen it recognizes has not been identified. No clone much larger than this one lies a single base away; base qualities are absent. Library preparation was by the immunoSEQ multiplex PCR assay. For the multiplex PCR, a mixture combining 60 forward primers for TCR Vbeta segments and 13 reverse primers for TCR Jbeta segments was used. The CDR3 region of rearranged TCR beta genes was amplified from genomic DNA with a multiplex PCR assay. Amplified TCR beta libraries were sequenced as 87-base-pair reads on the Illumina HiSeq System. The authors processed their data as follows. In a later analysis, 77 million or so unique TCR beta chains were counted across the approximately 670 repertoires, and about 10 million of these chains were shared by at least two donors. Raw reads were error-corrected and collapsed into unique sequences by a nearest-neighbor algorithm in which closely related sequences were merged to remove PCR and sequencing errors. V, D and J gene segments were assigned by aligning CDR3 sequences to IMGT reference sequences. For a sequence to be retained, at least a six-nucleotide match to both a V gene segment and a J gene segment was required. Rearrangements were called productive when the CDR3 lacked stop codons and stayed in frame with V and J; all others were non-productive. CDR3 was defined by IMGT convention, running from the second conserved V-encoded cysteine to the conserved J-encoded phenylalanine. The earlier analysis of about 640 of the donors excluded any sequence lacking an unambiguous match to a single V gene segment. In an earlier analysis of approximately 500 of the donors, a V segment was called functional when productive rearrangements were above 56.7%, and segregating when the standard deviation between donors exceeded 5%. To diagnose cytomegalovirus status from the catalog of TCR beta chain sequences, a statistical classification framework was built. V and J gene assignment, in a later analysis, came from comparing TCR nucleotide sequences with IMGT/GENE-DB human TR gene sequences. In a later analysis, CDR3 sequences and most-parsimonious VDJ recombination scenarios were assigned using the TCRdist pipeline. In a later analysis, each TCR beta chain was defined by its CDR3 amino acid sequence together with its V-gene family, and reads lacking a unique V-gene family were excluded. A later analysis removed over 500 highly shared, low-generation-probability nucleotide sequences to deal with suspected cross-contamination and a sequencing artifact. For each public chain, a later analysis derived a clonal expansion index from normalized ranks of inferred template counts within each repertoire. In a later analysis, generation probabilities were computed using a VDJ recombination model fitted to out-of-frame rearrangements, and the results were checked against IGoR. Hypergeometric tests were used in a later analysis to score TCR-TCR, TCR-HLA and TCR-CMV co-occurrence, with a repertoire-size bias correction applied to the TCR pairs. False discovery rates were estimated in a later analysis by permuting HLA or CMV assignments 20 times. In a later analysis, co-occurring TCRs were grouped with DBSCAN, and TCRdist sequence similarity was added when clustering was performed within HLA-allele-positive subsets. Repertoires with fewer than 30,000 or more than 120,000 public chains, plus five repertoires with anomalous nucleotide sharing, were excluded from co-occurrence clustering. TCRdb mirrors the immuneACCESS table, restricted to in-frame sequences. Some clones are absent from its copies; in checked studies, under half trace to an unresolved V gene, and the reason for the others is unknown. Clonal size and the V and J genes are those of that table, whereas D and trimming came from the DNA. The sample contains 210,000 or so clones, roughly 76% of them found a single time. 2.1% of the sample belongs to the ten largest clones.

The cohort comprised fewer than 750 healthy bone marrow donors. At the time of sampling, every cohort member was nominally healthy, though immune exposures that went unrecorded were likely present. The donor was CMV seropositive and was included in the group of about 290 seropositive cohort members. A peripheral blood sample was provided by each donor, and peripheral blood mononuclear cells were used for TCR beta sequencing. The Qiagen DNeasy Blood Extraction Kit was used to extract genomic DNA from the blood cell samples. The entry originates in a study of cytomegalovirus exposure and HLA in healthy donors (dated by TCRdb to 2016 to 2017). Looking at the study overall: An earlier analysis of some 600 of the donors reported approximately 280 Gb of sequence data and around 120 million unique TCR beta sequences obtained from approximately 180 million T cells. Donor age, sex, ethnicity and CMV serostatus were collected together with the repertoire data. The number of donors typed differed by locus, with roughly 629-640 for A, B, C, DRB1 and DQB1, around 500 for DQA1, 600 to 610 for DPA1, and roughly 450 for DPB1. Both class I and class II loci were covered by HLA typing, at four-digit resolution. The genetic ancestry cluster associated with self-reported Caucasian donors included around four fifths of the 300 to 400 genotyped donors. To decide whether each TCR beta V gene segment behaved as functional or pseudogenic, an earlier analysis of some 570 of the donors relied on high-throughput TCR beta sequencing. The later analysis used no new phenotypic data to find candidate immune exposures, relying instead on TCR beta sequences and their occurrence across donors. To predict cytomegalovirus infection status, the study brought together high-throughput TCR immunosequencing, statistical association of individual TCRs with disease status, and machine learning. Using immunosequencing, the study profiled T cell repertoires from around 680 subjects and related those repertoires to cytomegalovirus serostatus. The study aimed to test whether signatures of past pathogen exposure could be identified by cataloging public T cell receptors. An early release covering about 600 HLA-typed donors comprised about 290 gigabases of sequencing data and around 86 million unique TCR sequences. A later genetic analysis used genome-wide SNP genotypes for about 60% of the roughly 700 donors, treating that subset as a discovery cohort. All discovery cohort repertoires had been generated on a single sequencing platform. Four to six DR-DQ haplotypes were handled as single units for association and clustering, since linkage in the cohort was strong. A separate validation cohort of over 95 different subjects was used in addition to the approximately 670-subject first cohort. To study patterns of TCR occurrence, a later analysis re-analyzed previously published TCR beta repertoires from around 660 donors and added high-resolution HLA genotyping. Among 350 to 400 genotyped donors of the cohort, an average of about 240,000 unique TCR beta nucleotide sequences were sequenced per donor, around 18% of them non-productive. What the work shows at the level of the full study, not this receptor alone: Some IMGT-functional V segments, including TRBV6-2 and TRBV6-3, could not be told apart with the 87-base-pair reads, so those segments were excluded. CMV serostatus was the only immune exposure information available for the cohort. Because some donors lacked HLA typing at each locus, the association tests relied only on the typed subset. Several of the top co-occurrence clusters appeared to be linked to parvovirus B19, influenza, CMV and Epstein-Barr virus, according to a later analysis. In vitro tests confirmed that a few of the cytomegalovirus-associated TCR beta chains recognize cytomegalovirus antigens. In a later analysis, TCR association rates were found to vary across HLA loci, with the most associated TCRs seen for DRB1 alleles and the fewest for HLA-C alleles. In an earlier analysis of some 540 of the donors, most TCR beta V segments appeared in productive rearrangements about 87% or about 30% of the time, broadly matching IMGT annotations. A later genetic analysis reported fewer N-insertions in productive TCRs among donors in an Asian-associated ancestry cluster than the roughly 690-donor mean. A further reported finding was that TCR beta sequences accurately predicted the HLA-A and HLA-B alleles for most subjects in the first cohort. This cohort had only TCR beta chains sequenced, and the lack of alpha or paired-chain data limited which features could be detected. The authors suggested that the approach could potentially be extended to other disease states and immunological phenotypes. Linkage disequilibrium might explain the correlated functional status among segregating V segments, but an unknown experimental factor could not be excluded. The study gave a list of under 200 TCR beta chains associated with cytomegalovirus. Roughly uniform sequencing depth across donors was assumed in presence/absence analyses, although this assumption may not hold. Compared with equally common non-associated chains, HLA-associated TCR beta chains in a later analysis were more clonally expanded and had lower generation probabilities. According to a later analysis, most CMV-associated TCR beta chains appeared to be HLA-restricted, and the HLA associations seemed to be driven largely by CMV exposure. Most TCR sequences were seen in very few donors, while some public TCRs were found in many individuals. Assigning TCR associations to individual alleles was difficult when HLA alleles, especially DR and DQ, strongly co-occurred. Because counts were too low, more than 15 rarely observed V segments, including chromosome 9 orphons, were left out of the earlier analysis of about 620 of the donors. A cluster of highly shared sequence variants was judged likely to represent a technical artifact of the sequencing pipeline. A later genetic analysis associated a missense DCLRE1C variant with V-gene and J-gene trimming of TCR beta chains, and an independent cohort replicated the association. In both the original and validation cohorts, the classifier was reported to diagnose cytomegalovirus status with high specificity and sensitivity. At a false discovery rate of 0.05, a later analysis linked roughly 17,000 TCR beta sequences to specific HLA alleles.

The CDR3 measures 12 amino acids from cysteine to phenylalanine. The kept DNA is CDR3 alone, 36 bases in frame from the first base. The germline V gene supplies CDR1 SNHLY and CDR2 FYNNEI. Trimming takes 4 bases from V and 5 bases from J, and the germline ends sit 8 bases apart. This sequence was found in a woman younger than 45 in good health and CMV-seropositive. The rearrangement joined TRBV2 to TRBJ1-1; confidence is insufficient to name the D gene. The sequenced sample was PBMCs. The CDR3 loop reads CASSVIATEAFF. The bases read TGTGCCAGCAGTGTAATTGCGACTGAAGCTTTCTTT. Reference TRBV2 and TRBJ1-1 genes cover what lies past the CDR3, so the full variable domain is EPEVTQTPSHQVTQMGQEVILRCVPISNHLYFYWYRQILGQKVEFLVSFYNNEISEKSEIFDDQFSVERPDGSNFTLKIRSTKLEDSAMYFCASSVIATEAFFGQGTRLTVV.